These 10 T cell receptor beta chains were sequenced from one sample in a study of identical twins. TCRdb re-analysed the 5' RACE reads in MiXCR, keeping a single row per CDR3 protein. The data contain a few hundred thousand distinct CDR3 sequences, approximately 10% of them singletons. The data were also submitted as part of a second study, on yellow fever vaccine responses in identical twins.

Sample: PBMCs. These receptors were taken from a woman under 30 in good health.

This clonotype was detected many times. The J gene is TRBJ2-7, the V gene TRBV4-2; 8 nucleotides match TRBD1. Losses at the gene ends were 3 bases for V and 6 bases for J; bases not matched to a gene: 10. The CDR3 covers 15 residues. CDR1 LGHNA and CDR2 YNFKEQ come from the germline V gene. CDR3 loop: CASSQSGQGGPEQYF. DNA of the CDR3: TGTGCCAGCAGCCAGTCCGGACAGGGTGGGCCCGAGCAGTACTTC.

The V gene is TRBV4-3, the J gene TRBJ2-3; 8 bases are shared with TRBD2. V trimming: 3 bases; J trimming: 6 bases; junction bases outside the gene matches: 5. The CDR3 extends over 14 amino acids. Germline-derived CDR1 and CDR2 are LGHNA and YSLEER. CDR3 coding DNA: TGCGCCAGCAGCCAGAGCGGGAGAGTCGATACGCAGTATTTT. Translated: CASSQSGRVDTQYF.

This clonotype was found a few times. V gene TRBV9 combines with J gene TRBJ2-2; D is unresolved. V lost 0 bases and J lost 1, with 10 bases in between. This CDR3 has 16 amino acids. Germline-derived CDR1 and CDR2 are SGDLS and YYNGEE. The CDR3 DNA follows: TGTGCCAGCAGCGTAGGGCTTGGAGTGAACACCGGGGAGCTGTTTTTT. This encodes CASSVGLGVNTGELFF.

This clonotype was seen repeatedly, ten times or more. CDR3 amino acids: CAIRSGTGSYEQYF. DNA of the CDR3: TGTGCCATCAGGTCCGGGACAGGTTCCTACGAGCAGTACTTC. The chain employs TRBV10-3 and TRBJ2-7, with 8 positions matching TRBD1. This CDR3 is built from 14 residues. Germline CDR1 reads ENHRY; CDR2 reads SYGVKD. J was trimmed by 1 base and V by 6 bases; bases with no gene match: 5.

V usage is TRBV7-9 and J usage is TRBJ2-4, with 12 nucleotides matching TRBD2. From germline, CDR1 is SEHNR and CDR2 FQNEAQ (reference sequence). The CDR3 consists of 16 residues. V lost 5 bases to trimming and J lost 3 bases; unmatched junction nucleotides: 5. Written as DNA, the CDR3 is TGTGCCAGCAGCCTCGGACTAGCGGGAATCAAAAACATTCAGTACTTC. This codes for CASSLGLAGIKNIQYF.

This clonotype was counted at least ten times. This chain connects TRBV6-1 to TRBJ2-5; D call uncertain. The CDR3 extends over 17 amino acids. V lost 2 bases and J lost 2, with 18 bases in between. CDR1 MNHNS and CDR2 SASEGT come from the germline V gene. The CDR3 reads CASSELAQSIVQETQYF. The CDR3 nucleotides read TGTGCCAGCAGTGAACTGGCCCAATCCATTGTTCAAGAGACCCAGTACTTC.

This chain uses TRBV29-1 with TRBJ1-1; tentative D call: TRBD1 (6 bases). V was shortened by 3 bases and J by 4 bases, with 9 bases between the two germline ends. CDR1 is SQVTM and CDR2 is ANQGSEA in the germline V gene. This CDR3 contains 12 residues. CDR3 bases: TGCAGCGTTGATACAGGGCCCACTGAAGCTTTCTTT. This gives the protein CSVDTGPTEAFF.

This clonotype was counted only a few times. V gene TRBV19 combines with J gene TRBJ1-2; D gene ambiguous. Trimming removed 2 bases at V and 8 bases at J, with 6 bases between. The germline CDR1 and CDR2 sequences are LNHDA and SQIVND (reference sequence). The CDR3 consists of 11 residues. The CDR3 coding sequence is TGTGCCAGTAGTATAAGGGAAGGCTACACCTTC. Amino acid sequence: CASSIREGYTF.

This clonotype was detected many times. The CDR3 is CASSLASVMGPYNEQFF. The CDR3 DNA follows: TGTGCCAGCAGCTTGGCATCCGTAATGGGTCCCTACAATGAGCAGTTCTTC. The rearrangement links TRBV5-5 to TRBJ2-1; no firm D call. Germline-derived CDR1 and CDR2 are SGHKS and YYEKEE (reference sequence). V lost 0 bases, J lost 2 bases, and 15 bases lay in between. CDR3 length: 17 amino acids. The full variable domain, completed using reference TRBV5-5 and TRBJ2-1, is DAGVTQSPTHLIKTRGQQVTLRCSPISGHKSVSWYQQVLGQGPQFIFQYYEKEERGRGNFPDRFSARQFPNYSSELNVNALLLGDSALYLCASSLASVMGPYNEQFFGPGTRLTVL.

The chain joins TRBV19 to TRBJ2-7; 7 bases fit TRBD2. CDR3 length: 14 residues. Germline V gives CDR1 LNHDA, CDR2 SQIVND (reference sequence). The junction had 4 bases not matched to a gene; V was cut back by 5 bases and J by 0 bases. The CDR3 loop is CASSAGEFSYEQYF. CDR3 nucleotide sequence: TGTGCCAGTAGTGCGGGAGAATTCTCCTACGAGCAGTACTTC. The variable domain in full, completed from reference TRBV19 and TRBJ2-7, reads DGGITQSPKYLFRKEGQNVTLSCEQNLNHDAMYWYRQDPGQGLRLIYYSQIVNDFQKGDIAEGYSVSREKKESFPLTVTSAQKNPTAFYLCASSAGEFSYEQYFGPGTRLTVT.